The clone carrying this T cell receptor beta chain was recorded a few times. This CDR3 spans 11 amino acids. The germline CDR1 and CDR2 sequences are MGHDK and SYGVNS. Between the trimmed V and J ends, which lost 6 bases and 3 bases, there was a span of 6 bases. This record comes from a study of TIL therapy for anti-PD-1-resistant metastatic lung cancer. The libraries were made with immunoSEQ v3. Repertoires were generated with immunoSEQ multiplex PCR, while TCRdb's copy carries only in-frame clones and drops some. Among 54,000 or so clones, 87% were seen once, and the ten largest hold 2.5% to 3%. Indicated time point: pre-treatment sample, taken before nivolumab and TIL therapy.

This chain uses TRBV25-1 with TRBJ2-7; unclear D gene. The receptor comes from a person between 30 and 79 years old with non-small cell lung cancer. Sequencing was performed on blood, taken at baseline. Here the CDR3 reads CASSDYYEQYF. For the CDR3, the DNA is TGTGCCAGCAGCGATTACTACGAGCAGTACTTC.